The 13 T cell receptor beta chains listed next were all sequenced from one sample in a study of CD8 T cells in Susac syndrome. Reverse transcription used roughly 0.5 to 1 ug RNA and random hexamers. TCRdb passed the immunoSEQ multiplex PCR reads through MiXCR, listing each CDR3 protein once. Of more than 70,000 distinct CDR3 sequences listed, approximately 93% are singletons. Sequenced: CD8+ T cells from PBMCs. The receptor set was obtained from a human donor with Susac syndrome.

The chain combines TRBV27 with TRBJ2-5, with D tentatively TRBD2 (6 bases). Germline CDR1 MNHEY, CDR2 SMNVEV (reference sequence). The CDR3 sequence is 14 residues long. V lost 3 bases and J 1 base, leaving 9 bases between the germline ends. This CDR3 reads CASSFRDSQETQYF. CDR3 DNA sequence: TGTGCCAGCAGTTTCCGGGACTCCCAAGAGACCCAGTACTTC.

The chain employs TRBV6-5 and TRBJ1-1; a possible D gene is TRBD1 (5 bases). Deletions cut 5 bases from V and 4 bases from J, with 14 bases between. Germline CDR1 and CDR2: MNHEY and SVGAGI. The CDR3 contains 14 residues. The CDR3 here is CASSAQGWGTEAFF. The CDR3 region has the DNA TGTGCCAGCAGTGCCCAGGGATGGGGCACTGAAGCTTTCTTT.

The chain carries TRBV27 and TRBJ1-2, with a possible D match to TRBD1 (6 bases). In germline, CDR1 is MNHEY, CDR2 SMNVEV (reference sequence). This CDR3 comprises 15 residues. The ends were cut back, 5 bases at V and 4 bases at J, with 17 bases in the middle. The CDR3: CASSTYRDSVYGYTF. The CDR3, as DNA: TGTGCCAGCAGTACCTACAGGGACTCGGTCTATGGCTACACCTTC.

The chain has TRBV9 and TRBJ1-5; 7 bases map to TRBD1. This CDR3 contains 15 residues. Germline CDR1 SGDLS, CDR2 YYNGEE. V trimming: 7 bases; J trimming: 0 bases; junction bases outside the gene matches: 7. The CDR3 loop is CASGRTGNSNQPQHF. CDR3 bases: TGTGCCAGCGGGAGGACAGGAAATAGCAATCAGCCCCAGCATTTT.

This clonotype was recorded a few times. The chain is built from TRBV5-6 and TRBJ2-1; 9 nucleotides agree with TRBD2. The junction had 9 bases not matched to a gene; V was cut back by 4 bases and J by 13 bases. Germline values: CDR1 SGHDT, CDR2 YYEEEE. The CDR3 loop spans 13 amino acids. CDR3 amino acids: CASSIGAGGAQFF. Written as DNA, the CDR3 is TGTGCCAGCAGCATTGGGGCGGGGGGGGCACAGTTCTTC.

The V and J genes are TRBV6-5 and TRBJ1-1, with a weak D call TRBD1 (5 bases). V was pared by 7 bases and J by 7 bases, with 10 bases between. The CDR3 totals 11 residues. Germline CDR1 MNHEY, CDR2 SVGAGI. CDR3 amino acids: CASIRGGEAFF. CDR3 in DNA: TGTGCCAGCATAAGGGGCGGTGAAGCTTTCTTT.

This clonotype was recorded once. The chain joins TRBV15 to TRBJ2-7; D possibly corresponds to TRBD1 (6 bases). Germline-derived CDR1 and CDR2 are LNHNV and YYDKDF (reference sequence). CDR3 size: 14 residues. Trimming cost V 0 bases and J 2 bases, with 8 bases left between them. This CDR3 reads CATSRDAGAYEQYF. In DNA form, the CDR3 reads TGTGCCACCAGCAGAGACGCAGGGGCCTACGAGCAGTACTTC.

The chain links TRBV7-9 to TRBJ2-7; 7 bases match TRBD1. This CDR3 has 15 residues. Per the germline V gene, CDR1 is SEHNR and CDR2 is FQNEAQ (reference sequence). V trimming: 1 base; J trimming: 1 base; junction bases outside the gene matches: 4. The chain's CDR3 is CASSLVGRGSYEQYF. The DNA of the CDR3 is TGTGCCAGCAGCTTAGTTGGCAGGGGGTCCTACGAGCAGTACTTC.

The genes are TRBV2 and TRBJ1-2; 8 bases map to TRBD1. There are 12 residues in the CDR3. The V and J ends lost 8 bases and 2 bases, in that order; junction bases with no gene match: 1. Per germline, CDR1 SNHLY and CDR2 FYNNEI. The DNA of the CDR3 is TGTGCCAGCCGGGACAGGAACTATGGCTACACCTTC. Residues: CASRDRNYGYTF.

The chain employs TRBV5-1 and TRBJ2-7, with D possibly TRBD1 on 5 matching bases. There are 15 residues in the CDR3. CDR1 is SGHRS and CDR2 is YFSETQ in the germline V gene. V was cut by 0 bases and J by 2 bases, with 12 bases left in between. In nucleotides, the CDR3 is TGCGCCAGCAGCTTGGGGTCAGGGCCACCCTACGAGCAGTACTTC. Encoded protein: CASSLGSGPPYEQYF.

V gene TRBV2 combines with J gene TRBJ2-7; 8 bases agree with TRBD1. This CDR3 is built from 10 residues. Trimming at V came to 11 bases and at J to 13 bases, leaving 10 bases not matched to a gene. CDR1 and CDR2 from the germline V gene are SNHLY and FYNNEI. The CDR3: CASADRAAYF. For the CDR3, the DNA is TGTGCCTCCGCGGACAGGGCCGCCTACTTC.

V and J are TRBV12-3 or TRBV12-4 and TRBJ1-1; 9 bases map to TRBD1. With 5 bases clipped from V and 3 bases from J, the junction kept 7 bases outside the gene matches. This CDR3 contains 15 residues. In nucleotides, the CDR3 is TGTGCCAGCAGTCACAGGGGGCGTGGGGACACTGAAGCTTTCTTT. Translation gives CASSHRGRGDTEAFF.

The CDR3 region is CSVGRSGNTIYF. The DNA for the CDR3 is TGCAGCGTGGGGCGCTCTGGAAACACCATATATTTT. The rearrangement uses TRBV29-1 and TRBJ1-3; weak D call: TRBD1 (5 bases). The CDR3 is 12 residues long. V dropped 6 bases and J dropped 0 bases, with 6 bases sitting between them. The germline V gene encodes CDR1 SQVTM and CDR2 ANQGSEA.